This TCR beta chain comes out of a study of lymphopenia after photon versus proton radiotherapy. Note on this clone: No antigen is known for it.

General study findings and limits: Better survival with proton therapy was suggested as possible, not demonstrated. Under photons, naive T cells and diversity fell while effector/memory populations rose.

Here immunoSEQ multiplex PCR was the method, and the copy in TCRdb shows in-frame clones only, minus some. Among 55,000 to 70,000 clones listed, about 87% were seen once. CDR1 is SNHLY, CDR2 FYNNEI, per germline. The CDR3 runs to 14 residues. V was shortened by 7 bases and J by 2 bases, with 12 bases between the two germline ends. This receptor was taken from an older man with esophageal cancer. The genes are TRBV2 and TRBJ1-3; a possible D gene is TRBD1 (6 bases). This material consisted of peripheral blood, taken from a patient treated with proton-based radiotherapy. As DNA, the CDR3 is TGTGCCAGCACCACAGGGATCACTGGAAACACCATATATTTT. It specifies CASTTGITGNTIYF.